What follows are 3 T cell receptor beta chains derived from one specimen sequenced in a study of blood T cell repertoires in COVID-19. The table came from immunoSEQ multiplex PCR; TCRdb's copy has only in-frame clones and leaves some out. The sample has about 110,000 clones, 80% seen once. The sequencing sample was made of peripheral blood. These receptors were obtained from a human donor in a cohort sampled during active or convalescent COVID-19.

J is TRBJ1-4 and V is TRBV7-9; the match to TRBD1 covers 8 bases. J was trimmed by 8 bases and V by 6 bases; bases with no gene match: 11. The germline CDR1 and CDR2 sequences are SEHNR and FQNEAQ (reference sequence). The CDR3 has 15 residues. The CDR3 sequence: CASSPGTGNLEKLFF. CDR3 nucleotide sequence: TGTGCCAGCAGTCCCGGGACAGGCAATCTCGAAAAACTGTTTTTT.

The chain has TRBV10-3 and TRBJ2-2; maybe TRBD1 (6 bases). V lost 3 bases, J lost 9 bases, and 17 bases lay in between. The CDR3 loop spans 15 amino acids. Germline lookup yields CDR1 ENHRY and CDR2 SYGVKD. For the CDR3, the DNA is TGTGCCATCAGTGACCCAATCAGGGGTCAGCGGGAGCTGTTTTTT. Amino acids: CAISDPIRGQRELFF.

V gene TRBV10-3 combines with J gene TRBJ2-7; D ambiguous. Germline CDR1 is ENHRY and CDR2 is SYGVKD. CDR3 length: 16 amino acids. V was shortened by 2 bases and J by 0 bases, with 14 bases between the two germline ends. As DNA, the CDR3 is TGTGCCATCAGTGAGCGCTTTCAGAAAAGCTCCTACGAGCAGTACTTC. It is translated as CAISERFQKSSYEQYF.